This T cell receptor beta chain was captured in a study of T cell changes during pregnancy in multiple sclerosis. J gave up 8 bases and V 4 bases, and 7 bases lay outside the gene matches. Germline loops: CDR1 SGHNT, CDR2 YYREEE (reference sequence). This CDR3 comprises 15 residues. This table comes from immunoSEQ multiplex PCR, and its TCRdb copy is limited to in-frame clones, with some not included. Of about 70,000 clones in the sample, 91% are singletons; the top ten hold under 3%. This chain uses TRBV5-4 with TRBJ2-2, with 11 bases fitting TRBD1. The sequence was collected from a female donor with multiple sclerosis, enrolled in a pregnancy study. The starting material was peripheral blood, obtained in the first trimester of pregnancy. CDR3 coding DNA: TGTGCCAGCAGCCAGGACAGGGGGCGGTCGGGGGAGCTGTTTTTT. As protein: CASSQDRGRSGELFF.